What follows are 2 T cell receptor beta chains derived from one specimen sequenced in a study of T cells in Graves' hyperthyroidism and ophthalmopathy. Amplification targeted TCR beta CDR3 regions from RNA transcripts. HTBI primers were used for first-round RT-PCR of the TCR CDR3. TCRdb ran MiXCR on the multiplex PCR reads and lists one entry per CDR3 protein. This sample has 500,000 or so distinct CDR3 sequences, with roughly 15% found just once. Sample: blood. The receptors come from a woman between 25 and 40 years old with Graves' ophthalmopathy.

The chain combines TRBV6-1 with TRBJ2-1, with a tentative D call TRBD2 (6 bases). The CDR3 has 15 amino acids. The germline V gene has CDR1 MNHNS and CDR2 SASEGT. V lost 6 bases and J lost 8, with 20 bases in between. The CDR3 coding sequence is TGTGCCAGCAGCAAGACGTCGGGACTTTATGATGAGCAGTTCTTC. This encodes CASSKTSGLYDEQFF.

Concerning this clonotype itself: The junction shows a germline mismatch at one end, possibly a read error. The chain has TRBV6-1 and TRBJ1-1; 7 bases map to TRBD1. This CDR3 is built from 14 residues. The germline CDR1 and CDR2 sequences are MNHNS and SASEGT. The CDR3 reads CASRPRGMNTEAFF. Here the CDR3 DNA reads TGTGCCAGCAGGCCCAGGGGGATGAACACTGAAGCGTTCTTT.